This T cell receptor (beta chain) stems from a study of graft-versus-host responses after intestinal transplantation. Turning to the study itself: Isolated intestinal, liver-intestinal, or multivisceral transplants had been given to the recipients. Every one of the recipients received anti-thymocyte globulin induction and afterwards took tacrolimus and steroids for about 3 years.

TCRdb's copy holds only in-frame clones and misses some; the assay was immunoSEQ multiplex PCR. The data hold 15,000 to 20,000 clones, with over 75% observed a single time. Remarks on this clone: Its specificity is unknown.

Study-level findings and limits: The marrow of recipients harbored GvH clones, and ileum or blood showed some of them first. Circulating GvH clones peaking coincided with falling HvG clones soon after transplant.

The CDR3 loop spans 15 amino acids. Germline values: CDR1 MRHNA, CDR2 SNTAGT. With V trimmed by 0 bases and J by 8 bases, 6 bases remained unmatched. The sequence came from a human patient who received an intestinal transplant, so some T cells may come from the graft donor. The V gene is TRBV6-4, the J gene TRBJ2-1, with TRBD1 matching over 8 bases. The input for sequencing was PBMCs, taken around 350 days after transplant. CDR3: CASSDSPDRGDEQFF. In DNA form, the CDR3 reads TGTGCCAGCAGTGACTCTCCCGACAGGGGTGATGAGCAGTTCTTC.